A selection of T cell receptor beta chains follows, all from one sample in a study of T cells in Graves' hyperthyroidism and ophthalmopathy. TCRdb reprocessed the multiplex PCR reads with MiXCR, giving one entry per CDR3 protein. In the table there are about 400,000 distinct CDR3 sequences, around 13% of which are singletons. What was sequenced was blood. The receptor set was obtained from a young woman with Graves' hyperthyroidism. The CDR3 runs from the conserved cysteine through the conserved F or W. A D gene is named only where the DNA matches it firmly. Clone size is given for some rows only: seen once, a few or many times, or a class if the clone is expanded.

d_call,j_call,v_call,clone_size,cdr3_aa,cdr3_nt
NA,TRBJ2-5,TRBV7-2,many,CASSLERPSGETQYF,TGTGCCAGCAGCTTAGAGAGGCCATCTGGGGAGACCCAGTACTTC
TRBD2,TRBJ2-7,TRBV20-1,many,CSADPTSGSSYEQYF,TGCAGTGCAGACCCAACTAGCGGGAGCTCCTACGAGCAGTACTTC
NA,TRBJ1-4,TRBV30,once,CAWSARYRDEKLFF,TGTGCCTGGAGCGCCCGTTATAGAGACGAAAAACTGTTTTTT
TRBD1,TRBJ1-5,TRBV3-1,many,CASSQEGTGGQPQHF,TGTGCCAGCAGCCAAGAGGGGACAGGCGGTCAGCCCCAGCATTTT
TRBD2,TRBJ2-1,TRBV7-8,many,CASSLRLAGVNEQFF,TGTGCCAGCAGCTTAAGACTAGCGGGAGTAAATGAGCAGTTCTTC
NA,TRBJ2-1,TRBV29-1,many,CSVGDTGIKVDEQFF,TGCAGCGTTGGGGACACGGGTATTAAGGTCGATGAGCAGTTCTTC
TRBD1,TRBJ1-2,TRBV28,many,CASSLEQGKDYTF,TGTGCCAGCAGTTTAGAACAGGGGAAAGACTACACCTTC
NA,TRBJ2-1,TRBV28,many,CASRLLDNEQFF,TGTGCCAGCAGACTCCTCGACAATGAGCAGTTCTTC
NA,TRBJ1-4,TRBV25-1,NA,CASEWGEGNEKLFF,TGTGCCAGCGAGTGGGGGGAAGGGAATGAAAAACTGTTTTTT
TRBD1,TRBJ1-1,TRBV6-1,few,CASRQTGVAFF,TGTGCCAGCAGACAGACAGGGGTTGCTTTCTTT
NA,TRBJ2-5,TRBV7-6,few,CASSLVTSIQDETQYF,TGTGCCAGCAGCTTAGTGACTAGTATACAAGATGAGACCCAGTACTTC
NA,TRBJ2-7,TRBV20-1,many,CSASPLYEQYF,TGCAGTGCTAGTCCTCTCTACGAGCAGTACTTC
NA,TRBJ1-1,TRBV29-1,many,CSVGRADTNTEAFF,TGCAGCGTGGGCCGGGCCGACACCAACACTGAAGCTTTCTTT
NA,TRBJ1-1,TRBV7-9,many,CASNLGGNTEAFF,TGTGCCAGCAACTTGGGTGGGAACACTGAAGCTTTCTTT
NA,TRBJ2-5,TRBV5-4,NA,CASRRLGETQYF,TGTGCCAGCAGACGGCTTGGAGAGACCCAGTACTTC
TRBD1,TRBJ1-2,TRBV30,many,CACGTASFYGYTF,TGTGCCTGCGGGACAGCCTCTTTCTATGGCTACACCTTC
NA,TRBJ2-5,TRBV5-1,many,CASSFSPARQETQYF,TGCGCCAGCAGCTTTTCCCCAGCCCGGCAAGAGACCCAGTACTTC
TRBD1,TRBJ1-4,TRBV20-1,many,CSAKTGRAEKLFF,TGCAGTGCTAAGACAGGGAGGGCTGAAAAACTGTTTTTT
NA,TRBJ1-1,TRBV12-3/TRBV12-4,many,CASRSSTFEAFF,TGTGCCAGCAGAAGCTCTACATTTGAAGCTTTCTTT
TRBD2,TRBJ2-5,TRBV27,many,CASSALGLAGDRGEKTQYF,TGTGCCAGCAGCGCATTGGGATTAGCGGGAGATCGTGGGGAAAAGACCCAGTACTTC
NA,TRBJ2-3,TRBV7-7,NA,CASSFTGRDTQYF,TGTGCTAGCAGCTTTACAGGGAGAGATACGCAGTATTTT
NA,TRBJ1-2,TRBV20-1,many,CSAQANYGYTF,TGCAGTGCTCAGGCCAACTATGGCTACACCTTC